A single sample is the source of the 6 T cell receptor beta chains below, sequenced in a study of cytomegalovirus exposure and HLA in healthy donors. The PCR contained 60 Vbeta and 13 Jbeta primers. Sequencing used immunoSEQ multiplex PCR; TCRdb keeps in-frame clones, though not all of them. The sample yields 65,000 to 95,000 clones, roughly 78% seen once. Sequencing was done on a sample of PBMCs. These receptors originate from a male donor in good health and CMV-seropositive.

The chain is built from TRBV4-2 and TRBJ2-3, with TRBD2 matching over 11 bases. The CDR3 runs to 18 residues. CDR1 is LGHNA and CDR2 is YNFKEQ in the germline V gene. With 5 bases clipped from V and 2 bases from J, the junction kept 12 bases outside the gene matches. The CDR3 protein is CASSTGTSGSRYTDTQYF. CDR3 nucleotide sequence: TGTGCCAGCAGCACTGGGACTAGCGGCTCCCGTTACACAGATACGCAGTATTTT.

To note about this clone: A read error may account for a junction end that differs from germline. The gene calls are TRBV18 and TRBJ1-5, with D hard to call. Germline V gene lookup returns CDR1 KGHSH and CDR2 LQKENI. The CDR3 consists of 13 residues. The CDR3, as DNA: TGTGCCAGCTCACCGACGGAGAATCATCCCCAGCATTTT. Encoded protein: CASSPTENHPQHF.

This rearrangement joins TRBV4-2 to TRBJ2-6; the D is unclear. V was shortened by 0 bases and J by 0 bases, with 6 bases between the two germline ends. The CDR3 runs to 16 residues. The germline V gene encodes CDR1 LGHNA and CDR2 YNFKEQ. CDR3 residues: CASSQDVRSGANVLTF. The CDR3 DNA is TGTGCCAGCAGCCAAGATGTGCGCTCTGGGGCCAACGTCCTGACTTTC.

The chain carries TRBV27 and TRBJ2-3; no reliable D call. In germline, CDR1 is MNHEY, CDR2 SMNVEV (reference sequence). Trimming removed 9 bases at V and 1 base at J, with 8 bases between. The CDR3 sequence is 12 residues long. CDR3 coding DNA: TGTGCCAGTCGAACAGGCACAGATACGCAGTATTTT. Translated: CASRTGTDTQYF.

The chain uses TRBV25-1 and TRBJ1-5; perhaps TRBD1 as D (6 bases). The CDR3 is made up of 16 amino acids. CDR1 and CDR2 (germline): MGHDK, SYGVNS. Trimming shortened V by 4 bases and J by 4 bases, and 17 bases separated the two germline ends. The DNA for the CDR3 is TGTGCCAGCAGTGGTGGGGGCTCCCCGGGGAATCAGCCCCAGCATTTT. Its translation is CASSGGGSPGNQPQHF.

V usage is TRBV18 and J usage is TRBJ2-4; TRBD2 matches at 7 bases. In germline, CDR1 is KGHSH, CDR2 LQKENI. Losses at the gene ends were 11 bases for V and 10 bases for J; bases not matched to a gene: 11. The CDR3 contains 12 residues. For the CDR3, the DNA is TGTGCCGCCGGGGGGAGTCAGGGAATTCAGTACTTC. As protein: CAAGGSQGIQYF.